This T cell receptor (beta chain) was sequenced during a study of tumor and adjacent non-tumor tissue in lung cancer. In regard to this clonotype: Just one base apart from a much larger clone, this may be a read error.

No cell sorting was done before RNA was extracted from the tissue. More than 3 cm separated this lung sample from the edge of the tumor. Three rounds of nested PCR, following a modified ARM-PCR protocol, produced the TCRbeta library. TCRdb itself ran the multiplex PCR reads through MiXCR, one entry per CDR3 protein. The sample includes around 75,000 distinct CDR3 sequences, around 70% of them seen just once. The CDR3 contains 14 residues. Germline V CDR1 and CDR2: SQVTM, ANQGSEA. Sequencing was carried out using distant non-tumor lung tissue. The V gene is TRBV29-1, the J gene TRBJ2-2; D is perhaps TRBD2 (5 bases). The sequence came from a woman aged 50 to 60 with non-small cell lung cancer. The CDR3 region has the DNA TGCAGCGTCGCCACCACTAGAGGCACCGGGGAGCTGCTTTTT. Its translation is CSVATTRGTGELLF.